This T cell receptor (beta chain) derives from a study of shared clonotypes between healthy human individuals. At the level of the study: Donors had three CD4 naive, three CD4 memory, two CD8 naive and one CD8 memory plate apiece. The study, taken as a whole, reports: Against clonotypes common to all four donors, non-shared ones had lower generation probabilities. Researchers sampled blood only, noting tissue repertoires likely differ. The diversity represented, both genetic and in exposure history, was limited by few donors.

V shed 5 bases and J shed 2 bases, with 11 bases lying between them. This CDR3 is 14 amino acids long. Germline CDR1 reads SEHNR; CDR2 reads FQNEAQ (reference sequence). Worth noting for this clone: Its antigen is unidentified.

Sequencing was performed with immunoSEQ multiplex PCR; in TCRdb, only in-frame clones are kept and a portion is missing. Here the sample spans a few million clones, about nine tenths being singletons. Input material: naive CD4+ T cells from PBMCs. Subset reported: CD45RA+ positively selected. This clonotype was obtained from a man aged 18 to 30 in good health. Some clones in this sample may be carry-over from other donors' samples. The gene calls are TRBV7-9 and TRBJ2-3; TRBD2 is a possible D gene (7 bases). CDR3 nucleotides: TGTGCCAGCAGCCAGGGGAGGGACACAGATACGCAGTATTTT. It yields the protein CASSQGRDTDTQYF.